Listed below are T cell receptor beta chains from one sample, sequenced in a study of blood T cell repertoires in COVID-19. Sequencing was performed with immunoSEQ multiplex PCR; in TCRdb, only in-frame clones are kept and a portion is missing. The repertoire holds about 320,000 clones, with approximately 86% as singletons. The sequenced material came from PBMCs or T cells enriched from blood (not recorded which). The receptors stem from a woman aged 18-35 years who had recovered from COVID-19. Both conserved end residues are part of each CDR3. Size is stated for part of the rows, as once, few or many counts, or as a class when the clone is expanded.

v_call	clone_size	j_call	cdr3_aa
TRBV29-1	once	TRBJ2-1	CSARQTSGGASYNEQFF
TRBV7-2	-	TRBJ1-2	CASSPSGGIANYGYTF
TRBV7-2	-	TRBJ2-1	CASSHSLAGVRNEQFF
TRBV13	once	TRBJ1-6	CASSPRNNSPLHF
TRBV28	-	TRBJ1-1	CASSWGHVTEAFF
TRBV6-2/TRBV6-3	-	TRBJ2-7	CASSRDRATYEQYF
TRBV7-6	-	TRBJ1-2	CASSPKGLRGGYTF
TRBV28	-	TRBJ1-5	CASSFLVAGGNQPQHF
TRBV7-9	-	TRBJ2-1	CASSLDSFLLGQFF
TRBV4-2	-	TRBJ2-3	CASSQDGTSATPDTQYF
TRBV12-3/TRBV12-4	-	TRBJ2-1	CASSTKTGGEQFF
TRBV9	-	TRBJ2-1	CASSATSGVYNEQFF
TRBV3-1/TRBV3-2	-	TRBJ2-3	CASSQDGRTDTQYF
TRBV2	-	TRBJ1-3	CASSVGDVRSSGNTIYF
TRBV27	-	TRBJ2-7	CASSPFTPLTGTYEQYF
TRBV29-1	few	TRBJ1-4	CSVARGSTTNEKLFF
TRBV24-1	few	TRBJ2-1	CATSDRQGISYNEQFF
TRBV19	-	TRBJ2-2	CASRQGQVNTGELFF
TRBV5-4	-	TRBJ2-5	CASSGAGGRETQYF
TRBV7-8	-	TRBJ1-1	CASSLRFGRATEAFF
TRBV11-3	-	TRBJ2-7	CASARQGAYEQYF
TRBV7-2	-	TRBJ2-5	CASSLGDSPSQYF
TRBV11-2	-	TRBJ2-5	CASSISRVGETQYF
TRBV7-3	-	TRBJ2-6	CASSPKGQGAGANVLTF